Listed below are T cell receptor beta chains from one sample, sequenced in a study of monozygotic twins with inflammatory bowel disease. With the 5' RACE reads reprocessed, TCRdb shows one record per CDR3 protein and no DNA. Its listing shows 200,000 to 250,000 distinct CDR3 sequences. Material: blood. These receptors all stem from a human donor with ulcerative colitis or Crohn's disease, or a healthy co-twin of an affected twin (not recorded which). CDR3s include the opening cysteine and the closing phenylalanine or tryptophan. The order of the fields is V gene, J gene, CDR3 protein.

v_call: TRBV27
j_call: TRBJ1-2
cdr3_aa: CASSLDRVIYGYTF

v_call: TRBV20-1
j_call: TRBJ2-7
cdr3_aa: CSARDTFRASSYEQYF

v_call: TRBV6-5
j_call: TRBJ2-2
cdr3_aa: CASFAGNTGELFF

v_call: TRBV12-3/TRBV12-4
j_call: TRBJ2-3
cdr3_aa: CASSLTTSGGPQYF

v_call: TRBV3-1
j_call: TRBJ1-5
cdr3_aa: CASSQGTGRNQPQHF

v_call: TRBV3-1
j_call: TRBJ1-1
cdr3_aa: CASSQDMGGRAFF

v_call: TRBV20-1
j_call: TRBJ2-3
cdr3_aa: CSASTGTDTQYF

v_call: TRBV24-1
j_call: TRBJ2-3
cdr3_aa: CATSEDHTDTQYF

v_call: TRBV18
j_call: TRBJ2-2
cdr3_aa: CASSPPWLAANTGELFF

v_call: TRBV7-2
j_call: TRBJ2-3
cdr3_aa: CASSLVGGGQGDTQYF

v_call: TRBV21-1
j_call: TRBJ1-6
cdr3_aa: CASSNRAYHSPLHF

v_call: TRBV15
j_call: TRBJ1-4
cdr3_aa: CATSRDATSLVREKLFF

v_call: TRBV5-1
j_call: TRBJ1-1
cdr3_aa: CASSGGPMNTEAFF

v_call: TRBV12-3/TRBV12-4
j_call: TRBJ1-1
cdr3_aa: CASSTGQGLITEAFF

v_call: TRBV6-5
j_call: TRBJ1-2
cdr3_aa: CASSYSSLPNYGYTF

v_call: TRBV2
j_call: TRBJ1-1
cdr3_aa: CASSGPLGTEAFF

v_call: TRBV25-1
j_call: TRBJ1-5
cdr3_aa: CASSEEEGHWAEPQHF

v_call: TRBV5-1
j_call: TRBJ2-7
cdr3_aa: CASSQRPILSYEQYF

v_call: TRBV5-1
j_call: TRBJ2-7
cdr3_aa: CASSLDTGYYEQYF

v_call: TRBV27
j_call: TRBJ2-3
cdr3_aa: CASSLEVGSDTQYF

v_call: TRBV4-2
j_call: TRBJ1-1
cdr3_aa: CASSQDRGGGGTEAFF

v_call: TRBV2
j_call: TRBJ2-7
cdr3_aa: CASSRDQGEQYF

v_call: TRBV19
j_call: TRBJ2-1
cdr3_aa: CASSIGPSSYNEQFF

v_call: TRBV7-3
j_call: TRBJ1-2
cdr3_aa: CASSLIGGPGGYTF

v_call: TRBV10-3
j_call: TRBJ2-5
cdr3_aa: CAISSGLDSAETQYF

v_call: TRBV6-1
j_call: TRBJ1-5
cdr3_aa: CASWGAAEDQPQHF

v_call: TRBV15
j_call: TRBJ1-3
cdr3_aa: CATSTQGATGNTIYF

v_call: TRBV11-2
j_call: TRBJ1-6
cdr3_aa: CASSPTDNNSPLHF

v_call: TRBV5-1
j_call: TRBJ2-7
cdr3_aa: CASSLSGGLNEQYF

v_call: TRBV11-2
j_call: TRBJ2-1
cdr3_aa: CASSLRLGTYNEQFF

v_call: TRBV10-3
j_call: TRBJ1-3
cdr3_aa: CAISEFELGNTIYF

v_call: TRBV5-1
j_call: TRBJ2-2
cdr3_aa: CASSSFIAAGGGKNTGELFF

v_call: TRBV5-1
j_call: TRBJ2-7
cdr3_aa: CASSLGPGQVIYEQYF

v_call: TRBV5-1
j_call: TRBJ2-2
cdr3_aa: CASSWGQGSTGELFF

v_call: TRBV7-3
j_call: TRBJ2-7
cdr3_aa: CASSLTGQGMSEQYF

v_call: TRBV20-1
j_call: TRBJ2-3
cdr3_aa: CSPRRGDGDTQYF

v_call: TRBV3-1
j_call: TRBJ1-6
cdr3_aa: CASSQGVGSPLHF

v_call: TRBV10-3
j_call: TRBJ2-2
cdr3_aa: CAISADTNTGELFF

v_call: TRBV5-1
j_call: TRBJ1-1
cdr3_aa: CASSPNSGGLTEAFF

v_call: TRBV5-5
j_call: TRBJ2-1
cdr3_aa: CASSLSFVNEQFF

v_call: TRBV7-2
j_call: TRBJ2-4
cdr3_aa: CASSSDPAKNIQYF

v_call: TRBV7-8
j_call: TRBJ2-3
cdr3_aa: CASSSTGRGTQYF

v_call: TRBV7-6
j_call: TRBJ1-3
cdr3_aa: CASSLGSKMDSGNTIYF

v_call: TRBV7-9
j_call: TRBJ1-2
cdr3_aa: CASSSPTDYGYTF

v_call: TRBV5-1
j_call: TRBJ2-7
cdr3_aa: CASSLQQGSVYEQYF

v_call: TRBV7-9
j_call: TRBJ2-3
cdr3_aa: CASSIRLAGNTDTQYF

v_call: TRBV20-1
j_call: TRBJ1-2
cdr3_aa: CSLGRPGVGYTF

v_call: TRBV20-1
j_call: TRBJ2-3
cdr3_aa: CSAVGQVADTQYF

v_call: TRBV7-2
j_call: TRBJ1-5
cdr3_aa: CASSSGTTDQPQHF